The 26 T cell receptor beta chains below come from one sample, sequenced in a study of blood T cells in healthy people across ages (dated by TCRdb to between 2015 and 2017). Library method: 5' RACE. Sequencing took place on an Illumina HiSeq 2500. A second PCR of about 6 to 11 cycles was run with a J-beta primer mix and a sample-barcoded 5' primer. TCRdb took the public reads, trimmed them with fastp at Q25, ran MiXCR for clone calling and kept in-frame beta chains. Merged by CDR3 protein, the rows form single entries marked with the most common genes and DNA. For this sample the table gives around 900,000 distinct CDR3 sequences, of which around 26% were detected only once. The ten largest clones capture around a sixth of the sample. Sequencing used blood. These receptors were taken from a woman older than 75 in good health.

The chain uses TRBV20-1 and TRBJ1-4; no firm D call. The CDR3 has 15 residues. Germline V gene lookup returns CDR1 DFQATT and CDR2 SNEGSKA (reference sequence). V gave up 2 bases and J gave up 4 bases, with 14 bases separating them. The CDR3 loop reads CSARPNPTFNEKLFF. The CDR3, as DNA: TGCAGTGCTAGACCTAACCCAACCTTTAATGAAAAACTGTTTTTT.

This clonotype occurred once. This sequence joins TRBV5-1 and TRBJ2-7, with TRBD1 identical over 11 bases. The J call may be faulty, since TRBJ2-5 better matches the DNA end. Germline CDR1 is SGHRS and CDR2 is YFSETQ. This CDR3 is built from 15 residues. Here the CDR3 reads CASSGGQGGRETQYF. The CDR3 coding sequence is TGCGCCAGCAGCGGGGGACAGGGGGGAAGAGAGACCCAGTACTTC.

The genes are TRBV5-1 and TRBJ2-7, with D perhaps matching TRBD2 (7 bases). CDR1 is SGHRS and CDR2 is YFSETQ in the germline V gene. This CDR3 has 14 residues. Deletions cut 3 bases from V and 2 bases from J, with 12 bases between. The DNA for the CDR3 is TGCGCCAGCAGCTGGGGGGGGCTTACCTACGAGCAGTACTTC. Translated, it gives CASSWGGLTYEQYF.

Concerning this clonotype: A clone one base away is much larger, so this may be a read error. The V call is TRBV7-2, the J call TRBJ2-1; D is uncertain. The J call could be wrong; TRBJ2-7 is a better fit for the DNA end. Germline V gene sequence: CDR1 SGHTA, CDR2 FQGNSA. This CDR3 has 15 residues. CDR3 amino acids: CASSLQTLSYNEQYF. The CDR3 DNA reads TGTGCCAGCAGCTTACAGACTCTCTCCTACAATGAGCAGTACTTC.

The chain joins TRBV3-1 to TRBJ1-1; TRBD1 is a possible D gene (6 bases). CDR1 is LGHDT and CDR2 is YNNKEL in the germline V gene (reference sequence). V was shortened by 3 bases and J by 12 bases, with 14 bases between the two germline ends. The CDR3 has 12 residues. The CDR3 spells CASSQGGQWTFF. The CDR3 DNA reads as TGTGCCAGCAGCCAGGGTGGACAGTGGACTTTCTTT.

This clonotype was recorded many times. This chain links TRBV12-3 or TRBV12-4 with TRBJ1-2, with D perhaps matching TRBD1 (5 bases). The CDR3 is 13 residues long. V dropped 4 bases and J dropped 4 bases, with 10 bases sitting between them. In nucleotides, the CDR3 is TGTGCCAGCAGTTGGGGGGTAGCCTATGGCTACACCTTC. Translation: CASSWGVAYGYTF.

To note about this clonotype: This could be a read error, since a much larger clone is one nucleotide away. The chain links TRBV28 to TRBJ2-7; 7 positions match TRBD1. J was trimmed by 4 bases and V by 4 bases; bases with no gene match: 7. CDR3 length equals 14 residues. Germline CDR1 and CDR2: MDHEN and SYDVKM. CDR3: CASSSPGQCYEQYF. Here the CDR3 DNA reads TGTGCCAGCAGTTCGCCGGGACAGTGTTACGAGCAGTACTTC.

As concerns this clonotype: A junction boundary mismatches the germline segment, possibly from a read error. The rearrangement joins TRBV11-3 to TRBJ2-4; D may be TRBD1 or TRBD2 (6 bases each). The closer fit of TRBJ2-7 to the DNA end suggests the J call may be wrong. The length of the CDR3 is 18 residues. CDR1 is SGHNT and CDR2 is YENEEA in the germline V gene. Here the CDR3 reads CDSSPIGGQQLLPYEQYF. The DNA of the CDR3 is TGTGACAGCAGCCCCATAGGGGGGCAGCAGTTGTTGCCCTACGAGCAGTACTTC.

There are many counts of this clonotype. The rearrangement links TRBV7-2 to TRBJ1-2; a weak D match, TRBD1 (6 bases). Germline lookup yields CDR1 SGHTA and CDR2 FQGNSA. Trimming left V 7 bases short and J 4 bases short, with 16 bases between. The length of the CDR3 is 14 residues. The DNA for the CDR3 is TGTGCCAGCACCAGAAAGGGGGGATTCTATGGCTACACCTTC. Translation gives CASTRKGGFYGYTF.

As regards this clonotype: One base away lies a much larger clone, so this may be a sequencing read error. The CDR3 here is CSASSDWDIEAFF. CDR3 nucleotides: TGCAGTGCTAGTTCAGATTGGGACATTGAAGCTTTCTTT. The chain links TRBV20-1 to TRBJ1-1, with D maybe TRBD1 (6 bases). Germline CDR1 reads DFQATT; CDR2 reads SNEGSKA (reference sequence). Trimming cost V 3 bases and J 7 bases, with 15 bases left between them. The CDR3 spans 13 residues.

This clonotype has just one count. The chain employs TRBV6-2 or TRBV6-3 and TRBJ2-2; TRBD1 aligns across 9 bases. The V gene end was trimmed by 6 bases and the J gene end by 5 bases; junction bases not matched to a gene: 7. CDR1 MNHEY and CDR2 SVGEGT come from the germline V gene. The CDR3 length is 15 residues. The CDR3 DNA is TGTGCCAGCAGGGCACCGGGACAGGGAACCGGGGAGCTGTTTTTT. Translation gives CASRAPGQGTGELFF.

This clonotype showed up just a few times. This likely stems from a read error, as it lies one base from a far larger clone. CDR3 DNA sequence: TGTGCCAGCAGCTGGCAGGGGGGCACAGATACGCAGTATTTT. The encoded protein is CASSWQGGTDTQYF. The chain joins TRBV7-9 to TRBJ2-3, with 7 bases lining up with TRBD1. CDR1 and CDR2 (germline): SEHNR, FQNEAQ (reference sequence). The V gene end was trimmed by 4 bases and the J gene end by 1 base; junction bases not matched to a gene: 2. The CDR3 runs 14 residues.

In regard to this clonotype: A much bigger clone sits one base away, suggesting this may be a read error. The CDR3 region has the DNA TGCAGCGCTTTAACTAGCTACTCCTACAATGAGCAGTACTTC. This encodes CSALTSYSYNEQYF. V and J are TRBV29-1 and TRBJ2-1; possibly TRBD2 for D (6 bases). The DNA matches TRBJ2-7 better at its end, which makes the J call doubtful. Germline values: CDR1 SQVTM, CDR2 ANQGSEA. The CDR3 spans 14 residues.

In regard to this clonotype: One base away lies a much larger clone, so this may be a sequencing read error. The rearrangement uses TRBV6-5 and TRBJ2-5, with 11 bases aligning to TRBD2. Germline assignment: CDR1 MNHEY and CDR2 SVGAGI. The CDR3 length is 14 residues. V trimming: 4 bases; J trimming: 11 bases; junction bases outside the gene matches: 9. CDR3 in DNA: TGTGCCAGCAGTTTAGCGGGGGGGCGCTCTGAGCAGTACTTC. It translates to CASSLAGGRSEQYF.

The chain recombines TRBV12-3 or TRBV12-4 with TRBJ2-2; D gene uncertain. CDR3 length: 14 amino acids. V shed 7 bases and J shed 4 bases, with 13 bases lying between them. DNA for the CDR3: TGTGCCAGCATCAAGACTCCGAGCACCGGGGAGCTGTTTTTT. The encoded protein is CASIKTPSTGELFF.

There are many counts of this clonotype. The rearrangement uses TRBV20-1 and TRBJ2-1; 10 nucleotides align to TRBD2. The V gene's germline CDR1 is DFQATT and CDR2 SNEGSKA (reference sequence). J lost 4 bases, V lost 5 bases, and 17 bases had no gene match. The CDR3 sequence is 18 residues long. The CDR3 loop is CSARDQGVAGGYYNEQFF. The CDR3 DNA sequence: TGCAGTGCTCGCGACCAGGGAGTAGCGGGGGGTTATTACAATGAGCAGTTCTTC.

A few counts support this clonotype. The gene calls are TRBV6-2 or TRBV6-3 and TRBJ1-2; 12 nucleotides align to TRBD1. This CDR3 comprises 16 residues. In germline, CDR1 is MNHEY, CDR2 SVGEGT. V shed 4 bases, J shed 5 bases, and the junction held 8 bases outside the gene matches. In DNA, the CDR3 is TGTGCCAGCAGTTCTGGGACAGGGGGCGCTGATTATGGCTACACCTTC. Residues: CASSSGTGGADYGYTF.

This clonotype was found many times. V is TRBV6-6 and J is TRBJ2-1; TRBD2 is a possible D gene (6 bases). V was trimmed by 2 bases and J by 8 bases, leaving 7 bases between them. The V gene's germline CDR1 is MNHNY and CDR2 SVGAGI (reference sequence). This CDR3 contains 12 residues. The CDR3 DNA follows: TGTGCCAGCAGTTACGGCGGGGATGAGCAGTTCTTC. Its translation: CASSYGGDEQFF.

This clonotype has more than one count but fewer than ten. The chain employs TRBV7-9 and TRBJ2-4, with 7 bases identical to TRBD2. The CDR3 covers 14 residues. CDR1 and CDR2 from the germline V gene are SEHNR and FQNEAQ (reference sequence). Trimming at V came to 4 bases and at J to 15 bases, leaving 15 bases not matched to a gene. CDR3 coding DNA: TGTGCCAGCAGCTCTGGGAGGGCCGGTCCAATCCCGTACTTC. As protein: CASSSGRAGPIPYF.

This chain joins TRBV29-1 and TRBJ2-1; 10 bases line up with TRBD2. V shed 6 bases, J shed 5 bases, and the junction held 7 bases outside the gene matches. The CDR3 is 14 residues long. CDR1 is SQVTM and CDR2 is ANQGSEA in the germline V gene. In nucleotides, the CDR3 is TGCAGCGTCGGAGGGGGACTAGCGAACAATGAGCAGTTCTTC. It codes for CSVGGGLANNEQFF.

V is TRBV7-2 and J is TRBJ1-6, with 7 bases aligning to TRBD1. J was trimmed by 11 bases and V by 5 bases; bases with no gene match: 9. The CDR3 consists of 14 residues. Germline CDR1 and CDR2: SGHTA and FQGNSA. The CDR3 is CASSLTGDRPPLHF. In DNA, the CDR3 is TGTGCCAGCAGCCTAACAGGGGACCGTCCACCCCTCCACTTT.

The rearrangement joins TRBV30 to TRBJ2-5; unclear D gene. The J call is in doubt because the DNA end fits TRBJ2-7 better. The germline V gene encodes CDR1 GTSNPN and CDR2 SVGIG (reference sequence). CDR3 length: 13 residues. CDR3 in DNA: TGTGCCTGGAGTGTTATCCTCACCGGCGAGCAGTACTTC. Residues: CAWSVILTGEQYF.

With regard to this clonotype: A much larger clonotype is one base distant, so this may be a read error. The chain carries TRBV6-2 or TRBV6-3 and TRBJ2-1; D ambiguous. The length of the CDR3 is 14 residues. V lost 11 bases to trimming and J lost 8 bases, with 22 bases between them. The germline V gene has CDR1 MNHEY and CDR2 SVGEGT. CDR3 coding DNA: TGTGCCGGTGTAAGGGAACCTCAAGCCTATGAGCAGTTCTTC. Its protein is CAGVREPQAYEQFF.

This clonotype has at least ten counts. The chain links TRBV4-1 to TRBJ2-1, with a tentative D call TRBD1 (6 bases). CDR1 is MGHRA and CDR2 is YSYEKL in the germline V gene. V was pared by 2 bases and J by 0 bases, with 11 bases between. The CDR3 totals 16 residues. The CDR3 nucleotides read TGCGCCAGCAGCCAACCAAGGGGGAGCTCCTACAATGAGCAGTTCTTC. Residues: CASSQPRGSSYNEQFF.

Only a few counts were recorded for this clonotype. J is TRBJ2-1 and V is TRBV10-1; 10 nucleotides align to TRBD2. V trimming: 10 bases; J trimming: 0 bases; junction bases outside the gene matches: 6. This CDR3 is built from 15 residues. Germline loops: CDR1 WNHNN, CDR2 SYGVQD (reference sequence). CDR3 in amino acids: CATGSSGSSYNEQFF. DNA of the CDR3: TGCGCCACTGGATCTAGCGGGAGCTCCTACAATGAGCAGTTCTTC.

This clonotype turned up a few times. One base away lies a much larger clone, so this may be a sequencing read error. This sequence joins TRBV5-1 and TRBJ2-3; D is ambiguous. Germline V gene data show CDR1 as SGHRS and CDR2 as YFSETQ. Trimming pared 3 bases from V and 2 bases from J, leaving 13 bases between. This CDR3 has 15 amino acids. The CDR3 protein is CASSSYGPYTDTQYF. CDR3 in DNA: TGCGCCAGCAGCTCGTATGGGCCCTACACAGATACGCAGTATTTT.